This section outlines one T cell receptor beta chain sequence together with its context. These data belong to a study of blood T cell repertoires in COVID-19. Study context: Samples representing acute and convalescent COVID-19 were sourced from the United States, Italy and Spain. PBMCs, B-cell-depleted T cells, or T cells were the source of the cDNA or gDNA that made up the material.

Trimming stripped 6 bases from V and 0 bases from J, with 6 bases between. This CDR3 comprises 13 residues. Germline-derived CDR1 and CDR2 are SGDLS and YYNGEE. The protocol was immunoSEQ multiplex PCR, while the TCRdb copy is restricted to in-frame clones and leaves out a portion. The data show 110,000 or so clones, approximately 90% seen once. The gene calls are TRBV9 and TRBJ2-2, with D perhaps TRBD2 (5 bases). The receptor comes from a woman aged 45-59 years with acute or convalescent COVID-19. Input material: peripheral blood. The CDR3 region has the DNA TGTGCCAGCACGGGGACGAACACCGGGGAGCTGTTTTTT. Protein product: CASTGTNTGELFF.